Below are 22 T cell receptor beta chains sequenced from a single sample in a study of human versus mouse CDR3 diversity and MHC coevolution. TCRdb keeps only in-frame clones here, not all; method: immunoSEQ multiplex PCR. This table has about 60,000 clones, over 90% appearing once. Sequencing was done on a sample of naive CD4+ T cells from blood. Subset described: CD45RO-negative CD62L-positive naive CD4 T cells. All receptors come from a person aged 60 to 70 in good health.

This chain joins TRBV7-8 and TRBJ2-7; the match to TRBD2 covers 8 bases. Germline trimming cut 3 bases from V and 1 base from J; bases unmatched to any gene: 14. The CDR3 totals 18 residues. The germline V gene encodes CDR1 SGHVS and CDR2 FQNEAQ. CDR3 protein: CASSFRTSTDTFSYEQYF. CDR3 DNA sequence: TGTGCCAGCAGCTTCCGGACTAGCACCGACACTTTTTCCTACGAGCAGTACTTC.

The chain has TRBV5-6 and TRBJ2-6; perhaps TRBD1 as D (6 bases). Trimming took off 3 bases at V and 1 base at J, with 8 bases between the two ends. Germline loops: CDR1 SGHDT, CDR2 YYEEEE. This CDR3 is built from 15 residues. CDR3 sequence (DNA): TGTGCCAGCAGCTCCAGGGGATCTGGGGCCAACGTCCTGACTTTC. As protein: CASSSRGSGANVLTF.

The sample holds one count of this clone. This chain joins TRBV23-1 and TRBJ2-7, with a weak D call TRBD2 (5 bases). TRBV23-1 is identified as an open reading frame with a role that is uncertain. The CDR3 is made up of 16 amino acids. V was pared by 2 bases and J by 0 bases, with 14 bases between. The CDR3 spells CASSQPDYESSYEQYF. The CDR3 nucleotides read TGCGCCAGCAGTCAACCCGACTACGAGAGCTCCTACGAGCAGTACTTC.

As DNA, the CDR3 is TGCAGCGCCGGGACTTCCTACGAGCAGTACTTC. It is translated as CSAGTSYEQYF. The chain uses TRBV29-1 and TRBJ2-7; the D gene is possibly TRBD2 (6 bases). The CDR3 has 11 residues. Trimming pared 7 bases from V and 1 base from J, leaving 8 bases between. Germline V gene data show CDR1 as SQVTM and CDR2 as ANQGSEA.

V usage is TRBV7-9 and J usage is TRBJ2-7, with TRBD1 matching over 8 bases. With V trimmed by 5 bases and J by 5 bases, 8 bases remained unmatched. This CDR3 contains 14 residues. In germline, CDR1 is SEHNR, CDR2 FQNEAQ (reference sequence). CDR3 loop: CASSRGQGSHEQYF. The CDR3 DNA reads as TGTGCCAGCAGCCGCGGACAGGGTAGCCACGAGCAGTACTTC.

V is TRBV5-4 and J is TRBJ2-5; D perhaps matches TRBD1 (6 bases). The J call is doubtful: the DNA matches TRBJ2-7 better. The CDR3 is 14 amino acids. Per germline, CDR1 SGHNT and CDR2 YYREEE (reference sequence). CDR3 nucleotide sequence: TGTGCCAGCAGCCCAGACAGGAGCTCCTACGAGCAGTACTTC. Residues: CASSPDRSSYEQYF.

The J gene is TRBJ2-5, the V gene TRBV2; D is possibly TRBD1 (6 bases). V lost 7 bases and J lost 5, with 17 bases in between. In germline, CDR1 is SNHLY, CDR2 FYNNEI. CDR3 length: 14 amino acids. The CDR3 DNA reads TGTGCCAGCATCAAGATCAGGGGTGCGGAGACCCAGTACTTC. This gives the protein CASIKIRGAETQYF. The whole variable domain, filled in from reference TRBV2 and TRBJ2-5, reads EPEVTQTPSHQVTQMGQEVILRCVPISNHLYFYWYRQILGQKVEFLVSFYNNEISEKSEIFDDQFSVERPDGSNFTLKIRSTKLEDSAMYFCASIKIRGAETQYFGPGTRLLVL.

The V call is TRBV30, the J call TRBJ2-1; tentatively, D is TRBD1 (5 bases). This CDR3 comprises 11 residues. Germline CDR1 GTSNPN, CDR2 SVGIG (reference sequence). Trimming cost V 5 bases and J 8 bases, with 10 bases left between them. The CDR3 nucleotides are TGTGCCTGGTCCCAGGGTGATGAGCAGTTCTTC. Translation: CAWSQGDEQFF.

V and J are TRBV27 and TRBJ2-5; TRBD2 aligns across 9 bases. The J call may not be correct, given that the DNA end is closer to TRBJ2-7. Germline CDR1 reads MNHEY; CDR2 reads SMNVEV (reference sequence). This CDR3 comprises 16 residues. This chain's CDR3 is CASSGGGGGWAYEQYF. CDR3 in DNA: TGTGCCAGCAGTGGGGGCGGGGGGGGGTGGGCCTACGAGCAGTACTTC.

DNA for the CDR3: TGTGCCAGCTCACCAGGGGCGGGAGGTAATGAGCAGTTCTTC. It is translated as CASSPGAGGNEQFF. The chain has TRBV18 and TRBJ2-1, with 8 bases identical to TRBD2. Looked up from germline, CDR1 is KGHSH and CDR2 is LQKENI. This CDR3 region has 14 residues. Trimming removed 2 bases from V and 7 bases from J; junction bases left unmatched: 4.

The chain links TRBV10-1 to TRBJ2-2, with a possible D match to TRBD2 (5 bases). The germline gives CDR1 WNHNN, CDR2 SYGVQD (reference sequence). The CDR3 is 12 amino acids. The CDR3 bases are TGCGGCCGGGAAGTCAACACCGGGGAGCTGTTTTTT. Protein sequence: CGREVNTGELFF.

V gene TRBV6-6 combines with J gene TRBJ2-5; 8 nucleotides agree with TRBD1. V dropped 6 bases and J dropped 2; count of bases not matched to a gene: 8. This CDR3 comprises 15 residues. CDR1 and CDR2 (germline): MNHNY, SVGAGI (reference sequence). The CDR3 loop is CASRTGTGRQETQYF. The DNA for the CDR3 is TGTGCCAGCAGGACCGGGACAGGCAGACAAGAGACCCAGTACTTC.

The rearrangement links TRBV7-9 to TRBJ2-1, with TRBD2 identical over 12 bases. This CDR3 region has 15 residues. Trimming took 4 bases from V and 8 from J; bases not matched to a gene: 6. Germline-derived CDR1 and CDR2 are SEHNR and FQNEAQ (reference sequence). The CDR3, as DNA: TGTGCCAGCAGCTCCGGACTAGCGGGAATCGATGAGCAGTTCTTC. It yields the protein CASSSGLAGIDEQFF.

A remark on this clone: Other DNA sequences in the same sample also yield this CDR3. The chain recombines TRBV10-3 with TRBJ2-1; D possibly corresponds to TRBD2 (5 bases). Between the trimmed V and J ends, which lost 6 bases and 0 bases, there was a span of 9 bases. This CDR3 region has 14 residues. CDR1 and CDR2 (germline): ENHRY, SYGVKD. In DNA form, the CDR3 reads TGTGCCATCAGAGAGGACTTCTCCTACAATGAGCAGTTCTTC. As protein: CAIREDFSYNEQFF.

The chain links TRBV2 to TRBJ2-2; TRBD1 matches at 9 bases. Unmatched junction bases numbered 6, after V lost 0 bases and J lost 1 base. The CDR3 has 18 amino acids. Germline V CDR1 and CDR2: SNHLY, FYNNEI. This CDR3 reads CASSEALGTGRNTGELFF. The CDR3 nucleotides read TGTGCCAGCAGTGAAGCGCTCGGGACAGGGAGGAACACCGGGGAGCTGTTTTTT.

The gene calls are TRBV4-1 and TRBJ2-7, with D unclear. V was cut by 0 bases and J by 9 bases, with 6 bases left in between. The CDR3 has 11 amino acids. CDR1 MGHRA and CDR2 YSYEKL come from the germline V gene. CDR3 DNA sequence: TGCGCCAGCAGCCAAGATCGGGTGCAGTACTTC. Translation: CASSQDRVQYF.

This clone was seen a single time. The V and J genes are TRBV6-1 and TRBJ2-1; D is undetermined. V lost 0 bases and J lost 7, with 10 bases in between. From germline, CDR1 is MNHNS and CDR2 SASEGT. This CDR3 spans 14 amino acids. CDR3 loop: CASSEAAGWNEQFF. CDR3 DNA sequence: TGTGCCAGCAGTGAAGCGGCAGGCTGGAATGAGCAGTTCTTC.

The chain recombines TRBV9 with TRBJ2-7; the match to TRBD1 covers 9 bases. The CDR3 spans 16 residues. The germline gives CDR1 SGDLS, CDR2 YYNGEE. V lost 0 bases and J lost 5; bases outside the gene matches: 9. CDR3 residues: CASSVGAPGTGHEQYF. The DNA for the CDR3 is TGTGCCAGCAGCGTAGGAGCCCCCGGGACAGGGCACGAGCAGTACTTC.

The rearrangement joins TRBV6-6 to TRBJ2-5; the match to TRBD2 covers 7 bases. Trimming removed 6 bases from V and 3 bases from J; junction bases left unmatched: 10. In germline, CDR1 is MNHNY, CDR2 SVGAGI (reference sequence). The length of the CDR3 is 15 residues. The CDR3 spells CASRFGREREETQYF. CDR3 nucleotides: TGTGCCAGCAGGTTTGGGCGGGAGAGGGAAGAGACCCAGTACTTC.

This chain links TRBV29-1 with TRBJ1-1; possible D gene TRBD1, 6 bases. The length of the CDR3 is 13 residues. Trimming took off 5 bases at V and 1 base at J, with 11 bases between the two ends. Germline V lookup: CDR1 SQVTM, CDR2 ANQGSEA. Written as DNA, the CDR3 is TGCAGCGTTAACCAGGGGCCGAACACTGAAGCTTTCTTT. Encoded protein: CSVNQGPNTEAFF.

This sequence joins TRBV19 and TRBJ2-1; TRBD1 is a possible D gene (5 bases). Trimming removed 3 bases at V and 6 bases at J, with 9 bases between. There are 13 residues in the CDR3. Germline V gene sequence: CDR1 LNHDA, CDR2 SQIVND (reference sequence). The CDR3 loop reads CASSMPDTNEQFF. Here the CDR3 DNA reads TGTGCCAGTAGTATGCCGGACACCAATGAGCAGTTCTTC.

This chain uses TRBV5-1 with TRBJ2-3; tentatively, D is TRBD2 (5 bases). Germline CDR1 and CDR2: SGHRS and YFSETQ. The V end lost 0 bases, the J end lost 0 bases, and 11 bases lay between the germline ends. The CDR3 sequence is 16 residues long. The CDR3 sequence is CASSLAGEPSTDTQYF. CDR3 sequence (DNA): TGCGCCAGCAGCTTGGCCGGGGAACCTAGCACAGATACGCAGTATTTT.